This T cell receptor (beta chain) appears in the sequencing data of a study of neoadjuvant nivolumab and ipilimumab in lung cancer. At the level of the study: The combination arm added day-1 ipilimumab 1 mg/kg to nivolumab 3 mg/kg on days 1, 15, 29.

TCRdb keeps only in-frame clones here, not all; method: immunoSEQ multiplex PCR. The sample includes over 25,000 clones, roughly 90% seen only once; the top ten take 2.1%. This CDR3 region has 16 residues. CDR1 LNHDA and CDR2 SQIVND come from the germline V gene (reference sequence). V was cut by 4 bases and J by 0 bases, with 13 bases left in between. About this clone: Its antigen is unidentified.

Overall study results and limits: Resected-tumor TCR richness correlated positively with pretherapy blood richness. Only two of four nivolumab-treated tumors gained richness and clonality by surgery. TCR richness and clonality were higher in tumors than adjacent uninvolved lung.

The rearrangement uses TRBV19 and TRBJ1-5; no clear D. The sequence derives from an adult with non-small cell lung cancer. The sample here was peripheral blood, taken after neoadjuvant nivolumab, alone or with ipilimumab, at or shortly before surgery. In DNA form, the CDR3 reads TGTGCCAGTAGTAAACTGCGACTGAATAGCAATCAGCCCCAGCATTTT. It yields the protein CASSKLRLNSNQPQHF. Drawing the rest from reference TRBV19 and TRBJ1-5, the complete variable domain is DGGITQSPKYLFRKEGQNVTLSCEQNLNHDAMYWYRQDPGQGLRLIYYSQIVNDFQKGDIAEGYSVSREKKESFPLTVTSAQKNPTAFYLCASSKLRLNSNQPQHFGDGTRLSIL.